This TCR beta chain came from a study of blood T cell repertoires in COVID-19. Germline CDR1 is MGHRA and CDR2 is YSYEKL. This CDR3 is 14 amino acids long. With 4 bases clipped from V and 8 bases from J, the junction kept 7 bases outside the gene matches. Using immunoSEQ multiplex PCR, the repertoire was profiled, and TCRdb retains in-frame clones only, with some absent. The repertoire holds approximately 290,000 clones, with roughly 91% as singletons. The J gene is TRBJ1-4, the V gene TRBV4-1; 7 bases are shared with TRBD1. The sequencing input was peripheral blood. The receptor was isolated from a man aged 30 to 39 with acute or convalescent COVID-19. The CDR3 loop reads CASSRSGGKEKLFF. CDR3 nucleotides: TGCGCCAGCAGCCGATCAGGGGGTAAAGAAAAACTGTTTTTT.